This TCR beta chain was documented in a study of blood T cell repertoires in COVID-19. V lost 2 bases to trimming and J lost 2 bases, with 13 bases between them. CDR1 is MNHEY and CDR2 is SVGAGI in the germline V gene. CDR3 size: 15 residues. Some clones are missing from TCRdb's copy, which holds only in-frame ones; the method was immunoSEQ multiplex PCR. The sample has under 150,000 clones, around 85% seen once; the top ten hold 6.2%. Cohorts were assigned according to the clinical history that participants reported. Symptom resolution, clearance, or two negative PCRs marked donors in Cohort 3 as recovered.

The chain is built from TRBV6-5 and TRBJ2-7; D is possibly TRBD1 (5 bases). The sequenced material came from PBMCs or T cells enriched from blood (not recorded which). The receptor comes from a woman in her thirties or forties who had recovered from COVID-19. CDR3 residues: CASSYAETGTYEQYF. In DNA form, the CDR3 reads TGTGCCAGCAGTTACGCGGAAACAGGTACCTACGAGCAGTACTTC.